This TCR beta chain was found in a study of blood T cells in healthy people across ages. This CDR3 is built from 15 residues. The germline V gene encodes CDR1 SGHTA and CDR2 FQGNSA. V gave up 1 base and J gave up 2 bases, with 11 bases separating them. Study-wide findings and caveats: Fewer expanded clones and more diversity marked long-lived versus aged donors. With age, beta diversity per million T cells declined roughly linearly, significantly by approximately 40.

Concerning this clonotype itself: Its antigen is as yet unknown.

Together with a sample-barcoded 5' primer, a J-beta primer mix was included in a second PCR lasting about 7 to 12 cycles. Each sample yielded at least 2.5 million CDR3-containing paired-end reads. TCRdb reprocessed the 5' RACE reads with MiXCR, giving one entry per CDR3 protein. The sample has around 620,000 distinct CDR3 sequences; approximately 30% are singletons. Donors ranged from about 6 to 95 years old and were healthy Caucasians in Russia. The sequence was obtained from a woman aged 70 to 79 in good health. This chain links TRBV7-2 with TRBJ2-5, with TRBD2 as a possible D gene (6 bases). Material: blood. CDR3 residues: CASSLVTGVQETQYF. In DNA, the CDR3 is TGTGCCAGCAGCTTAGTTACGGGGGTTCAAGAGACCCAGTACTTC. Complete variable domain (other parts from reference TRBV7-2 and TRBJ2-5): GAGVSQSPSNKVTEKGKDVELRCDPISGHTALYWYRQSLGQGLEFLIYFQGNSAPDKSGLPSDRFSAERTGGSVSTLTIQRTQQEDSAVYLCASSLVTGVQETQYFGPGTRLLVL.